This T cell receptor beta chain came from a study of T cells in Graves' hyperthyroidism and ophthalmopathy. The CDR3 is made up of 13 amino acids. Germline assignment: CDR1 SGHTA and CDR2 FQGTGA. With V trimmed by 5 bases and J by 5 bases, 3 bases remained unmatched. In its sample, this clonotype was seen many times. There were TCR beta CDR3 regions amplified from RNA transcripts. TCR CDR3 regions were first amplified by RT-PCR with HTBI primers. TCRdb redid the calling of the multiplex PCR reads with MiXCR, one entry per CDR3 protein. Of hundreds of thousands of distinct CDR3 sequences listed, under 15% are singletons.

Sequencing was performed on blood. The clonotype was recovered from a woman aged 40 to 55 with Graves' ophthalmopathy. The chain links TRBV7-3 to TRBJ1-1, with 9 bases that match TRBD1. The CDR3 DNA reads TGTGCCAGCAGCCGGGACAGGGTAACTGAAGCTTTCTTT. Translating gives CASSRDRVTEAFF.